These T cell receptor beta chains were read from a single sample in a study of blood T cell repertoires in COVID-19. Using immunoSEQ multiplex PCR, the repertoire was profiled, and TCRdb retains in-frame clones only, with some absent. Of some 250,000 clones in the sample, around 85% were seen once. Input material: peripheral blood. Receptors originate from a woman younger than 45 who had recovered from COVID-19. The CDR3 runs from the conserved cysteine through the conserved F or W. The order of the fields is D gene, V gene, J gene, clone size, CDR3 protein, CDR3 DNA. A D gene is named only where the DNA matches it firmly. Clone sizes are given selectively: once, few, many, or a class where the clone is expanded.

>NA|TRBV6-5|TRBJ2-1|NA
CASSYLANSAGEQFF
TGTGCCAGCAGTTACTTGGCTAACTCAGCGGGTGAGCAGTTCTTC
>NA|TRBV27|TRBJ2-3|NA
CASSPSGGFTDTQYF
TGTGCCAGCAGTCCTTCGGGGGGCTTCACAGATACGCAGTATTTT
>TRBD1|TRBV2|TRBJ1-6|NA
CASSAGTGDGTSPLHF
TGTGCCAGCAGTGCCGGGACAGGGGATGGGACTTCACCCCTCCACTTT
>NA|TRBV19|TRBJ2-2|few
CASTGVRGGTGELFF
TGTGCCAGTACCGGCGTAAGGGGAGGCACCGGGGAGCTGTTTTTT
>NA|TRBV9|TRBJ2-2|NA
CASSVGGDALAGELFF
TGTGCCAGCAGCGTAGGCGGCGACGCCTTAGCCGGGGAGCTGTTTTTT
>TRBD2|TRBV18|TRBJ2-7|NA
CASSAKTSGGNEQYF
TGTGCCAGCTCAGCAAAAACTAGCGGGGGGAATGAGCAGTACTTC
>TRBD1|TRBV4-2|TRBJ2-1|NA
CASSQSRDRDNEQFF
TGTGCCAGCAGCCAATCCCGGGACAGGGACAATGAGCAGTTCTTC
>NA|TRBV25-1|TRBJ2-7|NA
CASTNRGGSPWEQYF
TGTGCCAGCACTAACAGGGGGGGATCCCCCTGGGAGCAGTACTTC
>NA|TRBV10-3|TRBJ1-2|NA
CAISDRVGYGYTF
TGTGCCATCAGTGACAGGGTTGGATATGGCTACACCTTC
>TRBD2|TRBV30|TRBJ2-3|NA
CAWTSAGGPADTQYF
TGTGCCTGGACGTCAGCGGGGGGGCCTGCAGATACGCAGTATTTT
>NA|TRBV14|TRBJ1-1|NA
CASSQVGGRLNTEAFF
TGTGCCAGCAGCCAAGTCGGGGGACGCCTGAACACTGAAGCTTTCTTT
>NA|TRBV15|TRBJ2-7|NA
CATSRDLEGTNEQYF
TGTGCCACCAGCAGAGATCTGGAGGGAACGAACGAGCAGTACTTC
>NA|TRBV29-1|TRBJ1-3|once
CSVATLTGDTIYF
TGCAGCGTTGCTACTCTTACGGGGGACACCATATATTTT
>NA|TRBV6-5|TRBJ2-1|NA
CASTSRQHNEQFF
TGTGCCAGCACTTCACGACAGCACAATGAGCAGTTCTTC
>TRBD2|TRBV30|TRBJ2-1|NA
CAWSDNSGGARYNEQFF
TGTGCCTGGAGTGATAATAGCGGGGGGGCACGGTACAATGAGCAGTTCTTC
>TRBD1|TRBV12-3/TRBV12-4|TRBJ1-2|NA
CASSLTGNYGYTF
TGTGCCAGCAGTTTGACAGGGAACTATGGCTACACCTTC
>NA|TRBV9|TRBJ1-2|NA
CASSAQRADYGYTF
TGTGCCAGCAGCGCCCAGCGGGCAGACTATGGCTACACCTTC
>TRBD1|TRBV13|TRBJ1-1|NA
CASSSYRGGNTEAFF
TGTGCCAGCAGCTCGTACAGGGGAGGCAACACTGAAGCTTTCTTT
>NA|TRBV5-1|TRBJ1-6|few
CASSLTRGSPLHF
TGCGCCAGCAGCTTGACAAGGGGTTCACCCCTCCACTTT
>TRBD2|TRBV19|TRBJ2-3|NA
CASRRGLLADTDTQYF
TGTGCCAGTCGAAGGGGTCTCCTAGCGGACACAGATACGCAGTATTTT
>TRBD1|TRBV11-2|TRBJ1-2|NA
CASSSLRDSSTVRFYGYTF
TGTGCCAGCAGCTCACTACGGGACAGCTCTACTGTTCGATTCTATGGCTACACCTTC
>NA|TRBV7-3|TRBJ1-1|NA
CASSLFHYRDTEAFF
TGTGCCAGCAGCCTCTTCCACTACAGGGACACTGAAGCTTTCTTT
>NA|TRBV29-1|TRBJ1-2|NA
CSVEAEGGDGLYGYTF
TGCAGCGTTGAAGCCGAAGGGGGAGACGGGCTCTATGGCTACACCTTC
>TRBD1|TRBV2|TRBJ1-2|NA
CASSETRQGNYGYTF
TGTGCCAGCAGTGAAACCAGACAGGGGAACTATGGCTACACCTTC
>NA|TRBV14|TRBJ1-1|NA
CASSQGLRPGLNTEAFF
TGTGCCAGCAGCCAAGGATTGCGGCCAGGGCTGAACACTGAAGCTTTCTTT
>TRBD1|TRBV5-1|TRBJ2-7|NA
CASSPGTGGAYEQYF
TGCGCCAGCAGCCCAGGGACAGGGGGTGCCTACGAGCAGTACTTC
>NA|TRBV2|TRBJ1-1|few
CASEAQSTEAFF
TGTGCCAGCGAGGCCCAGTCCACTGAAGCTTTCTTT
>NA|TRBV5-1|TRBJ2-5|NA
CASSLRPFLVGLTETQYF
TGCGCCAGCAGCTTGAGGCCGTTTTTGGTTGGGCTAACGGAGACCCAGTACTTC
>TRBD1|TRBV6-5|TRBJ2-1|NA
CASSTDRGPYNEQFF
TGTGCCAGCAGTACGGACAGGGGACCTTACAATGAGCAGTTCTTC
>NA|TRBV7-2|TRBJ1-5|NA
CASSPQGPGGNQPQHF
TGTGCCAGCAGCCCCCAGGGTCCTGGAGGCAATCAGCCCCAGCATTTT
>NA|TRBV5-4|TRBJ2-6|once
CASSLGGYSGANVLTF
TGTGCCAGCAGCTTGGGCGGCTACTCTGGGGCCAACGTCCTGACTTTC
>NA|TRBV2|TRBJ1-2|NA
CASSPAAYGYTF
TGTGCCAGCAGTCCGGCAGCGTATGGCTACACCTTC
>NA|TRBV27|TRBJ2-2|NA
CASSYQGYGTGELFF
TGTGCCAGCAGTTATCAGGGGTATGGCACCGGGGAGCTGTTTTTT
>NA|TRBV6-5|TRBJ1-1|once
CASSPSGMNTEAFF
TGTGCCAGCAGTCCCAGCGGTATGAACACTGAAGCTTTCTTT
>NA|TRBV5-4|TRBJ1-1|NA
CASSLTGRDTEAFF
TGTGCCAGCAGCTTGACAGGGCGGGACACTGAAGCTTTCTTT
>TRBD1|TRBV7-9|TRBJ2-7|NA
CASSSTTGELSYEQYF
TGTGCCAGCAGCTCAACGACAGGGGAGCTCTCCTACGAGCAGTACTTC
>TRBD1|TRBV3-1/TRBV3-2|TRBJ2-5|NA
CASSPQQGAGETQYF
TGTGCCAGCAGCCCCCAACAGGGGGCCGGGGAGACCCAGTACTTC
>NA|TRBV27|TRBJ2-7|NA
CASSPGPISYEQYF
TGTGCCAGCAGTCCAGGGCCGATTTCCTACGAGCAGTACTTC
>NA|TRBV11-2|TRBJ2-5|NA
CASGAGSFQETQYF
TGTGCCAGCGGGGCGGGGTCCTTCCAAGAGACCCAGTACTTC
>TRBD2|TRBV3-1/TRBV3-2|TRBJ2-2|NA
CASSTNKRRGAGELFF
TGTGCCAGCAGCACTAATAAAAGACGGGGGGCCGGGGAGCTGTTTTTT
>NA|TRBV2|TRBJ1-1|NA
CASSSEGNTEAFF
TGTGCCAGCAGCTCAGAGGGGAACACTGAAGCTTTCTTT
>TRBD2|TRBV7-2|TRBJ2-1|NA
CASSLITGGHEQFF
TGTGCCAGCAGCTTGATAACGGGGGGGCATGAGCAGTTCTTC